These 32 T cell receptor beta chains were sequenced from one sample in a study of T cell responses to AZD1222 COVID-19 vaccine. Clones were sequenced by immunoSEQ multiplex PCR, and TCRdb holds only the in-frame ones, with some missing. The sample has fewer than 120,000 clones, 70% to 90% seen once; the top ten hold around 3%. This sample comprised peripheral blood, obtained on day 0 of AZD1222 vaccination. The receptor source for this set is an adult in good health.

This chain joins TRBV18 and TRBJ2-1; TRBD1 matches at 9 bases. With V trimmed by 5 bases and J by 4 bases, 9 bases remained unmatched. CDR3 size: 16 residues. Germline loops: CDR1 KGHSH, CDR2 LQKENI. CDR3 sequence reads: CASSSTGGAGYNEQFF. In DNA form, the CDR3 reads TGTGCCAGCTCATCAACAGGGGGCGCGGGGTACAATGAGCAGTTCTTC.

This clone was counted once. The J gene is TRBJ1-6, the V gene TRBV19, with D unresolved. Germline V CDR1 and CDR2: LNHDA, SQIVND (reference sequence). CDR3 size: 13 residues. V was trimmed by 9 bases and J by 2 bases, leaving 8 bases between them. This CDR3 reads CASRGPYNSPLHF. The DNA for the CDR3 is TGTGCCAGCCGGGGTCCCTATAATTCACCCCTCCACTTT. The full variable domain, completed using reference TRBV19 and TRBJ1-6, is DGGITQSPKYLFRKEGQNVTLSCEQNLNHDAMYWYRQDPGQGLRLIYYSQIVNDFQKGDIAEGYSVSREKKESFPLTVTSAQKNPTAFYLCASRGPYNSPLHFGNGTRLTVT.

The rearrangement joins TRBV10-1 to TRBJ1-1; D is possibly TRBD1 (5 bases). V lost 10 bases, J lost 3 bases, and 15 bases lay in between. The CDR3 is 13 amino acids. Germline V gene lookup returns CDR1 WNHNN and CDR2 SYGVQD (reference sequence). The chain's CDR3 is CAISWWDDTEAFF. Written as DNA, the CDR3 is TGCGCCATTTCCTGGTGGGACGACACTGAAGCTTTCTTT.

The V gene is TRBV9, the J gene TRBJ1-1, with D perhaps TRBD1 (5 bases). The length of the CDR3 is 15 residues. Germline-derived CDR1 and CDR2 are SGDLS and YYNGEE. V lost 3 bases and J 4 bases, leaving 16 bases between the germline ends. CDR3 loop: CASSGQGGPGTEAFF. The CDR3 region has the DNA TGTGCCAGCAGCGGGCAGGGTGGCCCTGGCACTGAAGCTTTCTTT. The whole variable domain, remainder taken from reference TRBV9 and TRBJ1-1, is DSGVTQTPKHLITATGQRVTLRCSPRSGDLSVYWYQQSLDQGLQFLIQYYNGEERAKGNILERFSAQQFPDLHSELNLSSLELGDSALYFCASSGQGGPGTEAFFGQGTRLTVV.

The rearrangement joins TRBV11-2 to TRBJ1-3; D is possibly TRBD1 (5 bases). V gave up 8 bases and J gave up 4 bases, with 15 bases separating them. Germline V gene data show CDR1 as SGHAT and CDR2 as FQNNGV. There are 14 residues in the CDR3. The DNA of the CDR3 is TGTGCCAGCTCACTCAGGGTGGACGGAAACACCATATATTTT. Its translation is CASSLRVDGNTIYF.

The V and J genes are TRBV11-2 and TRBJ1-1; the D gene is possibly TRBD1 (5 bases). The germline V and J ends were trimmed by 0 bases and 8 bases, with 7 bases remaining between them. Germline V gene data show CDR1 as SGHAT and CDR2 as FQNNGV. This CDR3 spans 12 amino acids. DNA for the CDR3: TGTGCCAGCAGCTTAGACCAGGGAGAAGCTTTCTTT. Encoded protein: CASSLDQGEAFF.

The V call is TRBV14, the J call TRBJ1-3, with 8 nucleotides matching TRBD1. V was pared by 2 bases and J by 4 bases, with 7 bases of the junction left unmatched. The CDR3 consists of 16 residues. CDR1 is SGHDN and CDR2 is FVKESK in the germline V gene. The CDR3 sequence: CASSQLGQGFGNTIYF. DNA of the CDR3: TGTGCCAGCAGCCAATTAGGACAGGGTTTCGGAAACACCATATATTTT.

This clone occurred once. The chain employs TRBV27 and TRBJ2-1; D tentatively fits TRBD1 or TRBD2 (5 bases each). The CDR3 runs 12 residues. Germline CDR1 is MNHEY and CDR2 is SMNVEV (reference sequence). The germline V and J ends were trimmed by 2 bases and 12 bases, with 11 bases remaining between them. The DNA of the CDR3 is TGTGCCAGCAGTTTACCAGGGAGCCCGCAGTTCTTC. This encodes CASSLPGSPQFF.

The rearrangement links TRBV5-6 to TRBJ1-5; the D gene is possibly TRBD1 (5 bases). Germline values: CDR1 SGHDT, CDR2 YYEEEE. CDR3 length: 15 residues. V was shortened by 2 bases and J by 6 bases, with 15 bases between the two germline ends. The CDR3 protein is CASSLGVVGSQPQHF. CDR3 DNA: TGTGCCAGCAGCTTAGGGGTGGTCGGGTCTCAGCCCCAGCATTTT.

This chain links TRBV5-5 with TRBJ1-5, with a possible D match to TRBD1 (6 bases). The V end lost 4 bases, the J end lost 7 bases, and 24 bases lay between the germline ends. Germline-derived CDR1 and CDR2 are SGHKS and YYEKEE (reference sequence). This CDR3 has 17 residues. The CDR3 region is CASSAQVGGARRQPQHF. DNA for the CDR3: TGTGCCAGCAGCGCCCAGGTCGGGGGGGCTCGGCGCCAGCCCCAGCATTTT. Variable domain in full (rest from reference TRBV5-5 and TRBJ1-5): DAGVTQSPTHLIKTRGQQVTLRCSPISGHKSVSWYQQVLGQGPQFIFQYYEKEERGRGNFPDRFSARQFPNYSSELNVNALLLGDSALYLCASSAQVGGARRQPQHFGDGTRLSIL.

The V and J genes are TRBV7-2 and TRBJ2-4; perhaps TRBD1 as D (5 bases). CDR1 is SGHTA, CDR2 FQGNSA, per germline. The CDR3 totals 15 residues. With 6 bases removed from V and 6 bases from J, the gap between germline ends came to 18 bases. As DNA, the CDR3 is TGTGCCAGCAGTTTGGGGCCCAGCATTTCAAACATTCAGTACTTC. Translated: CASSLGPSISNIQYF.

This clone was recorded a few times. The chain recombines TRBV7-2 with TRBJ2-5; D remains unclear. Trimming removed 5 bases from V and 7 bases from J, with 17 bases in between. Germline V gene lookup returns CDR1 SGHTA and CDR2 FQGNSA. The CDR3 has 14 residues. The CDR3 DNA reads as TGTGCCAGCAGCGAGGATGCTACCCTAGGGACCCAGTACTTC. Its protein is CASSEDATLGTQYF.

V is TRBV18 and J is TRBJ1-2; D unresolved. Trimming took off 1 base at V and 9 bases at J, with 12 bases between the two ends. Per germline, CDR1 KGHSH and CDR2 LQKENI. The CDR3 extends over 13 amino acids. CDR3 in amino acids: CASSPQAATSYTF. In DNA, the CDR3 is TGTGCCAGCTCACCACAGGCCGCCACCAGCTACACCTTC.

The V and J genes are TRBV5-6 and TRBJ2-7; maybe TRBD1 (6 bases). V was clipped by 5 bases and J by 1 base, with 19 bases between them. This CDR3 contains 16 residues. Germline values: CDR1 SGHDT, CDR2 YYEEEE. The CDR3 nucleotides are TGTGCCAGCAGTCGCGCCAGTGACAGGACTTCCTACGAGCAGTACTTC. Encoded protein: CASSRASDRTSYEQYF.

The chain carries TRBV29-1 and TRBJ1-4; weak D call: TRBD1 (6 bases). The V end lost 6 bases, the J end lost 3 bases, and 17 bases lay between the germline ends. The CDR3 has 15 amino acids. Germline V gene lookup returns CDR1 SQVTM and CDR2 ANQGSEA. The CDR3 DNA follows: TGCAGCGTGGTAGGGGGGGCGAGCGCTAATGAAAAACTGTTTTTT. Protein product: CSVVGGASANEKLFF.

The CDR3, as DNA: TGTGCCAGCAGTTTGGCAGGGGGCGCATACACTGAAGCTTTCTTT. This encodes CASSLAGGAYTEAFF. The chain carries TRBV28 and TRBJ1-1; 8 positions agree with TRBD1. This CDR3 contains 15 residues. The V gene end was trimmed by 3 bases and the J gene end by 3 bases; junction bases not matched to a gene: 6. Germline CDR1 reads MDHEN; CDR2 reads SYDVKM.

The chain employs TRBV28 and TRBJ1-5, with D possibly TRBD1 on 6 matching bases. V dropped 4 bases and J dropped 2 bases, with 15 bases sitting between them. CDR1 and CDR2 (germline): MDHEN, SYDVKM. The CDR3 extends over 16 amino acids. CDR3 coding DNA: TGTGCCAGCAGTTCACCAGGAAGGGGGGGCAATCAGCCCCAGCATTTT. Encoded protein: CASSSPGRGGNQPQHF.

The chain couples TRBV19 to TRBJ1-5, with 9 bases identical to TRBD1. The ends lost 6 bases at V and 7 bases at J; junction bases unmatched: 7. The CDR3 covers 14 residues. The germline V gene has CDR1 LNHDA and CDR2 SQIVND (reference sequence). CDR3 nucleotides: TGTGCCAGTAGGGACAGGGGACAGGGCCAGCCCCAGCATTTT. This encodes CASRDRGQGQPQHF.

CDR3 bases: TGTGCCAGCACCAGGACAGGGCGGCAAGAGACCCAGTACTTC. Amino acid sequence: CASTRTGRQETQYF. The J gene is TRBJ2-5, the V gene TRBV28, with 8 bases matching TRBD1. Germline V gene lookup returns CDR1 MDHEN and CDR2 SYDVKM. There are 14 residues in the CDR3. Losses at the gene ends were 7 bases for V and 2 bases for J; bases not matched to a gene: 6.

The chain uses TRBV3-1 (or the pseudogene TRBV3-2) and TRBJ2-7; possible D gene TRBD1, 6 bases. This CDR3 has 17 amino acids. V lost 0 bases, J lost 2 bases, and 17 bases lay in between. Germline V gene data show CDR1 as LGHDT and CDR2 as YNNKEL (reference sequence). CDR3 bases: TGTGCCAGCAGCCAAGATCCTGGGGCAGGGGTCCCCTACGAGCAGTACTTC. It codes for CASSQDPGAGVPYEQYF.

The V call is TRBV6-8, the J call TRBJ2-6, with D unclear. CDR3 length: 14 residues. Trimming removed 11 bases at V and 0 bases at J, with 11 bases between. Germline lookup yields CDR1 MNHGY and CDR2 SAAAGT. DNA of the CDR3: TGTGCCGGTATTGAGAGCTCTGGGGCCAACGTCCTGACTTTC. Translating gives CAGIESSGANVLTF.

The gene calls are TRBV15 and TRBJ1-3; perhaps TRBD1 as D (5 bases). CDR1 LNHNV and CDR2 YYDKDF come from the germline V gene (reference sequence). V lost 0 bases and J lost 3, with 21 bases in between. The CDR3 length is 19 residues. The CDR3 sequence is CATSRDLLAGTILGNTIYF. The CDR3 nucleotides are TGTGCCACCAGCAGAGATTTGTTGGCAGGGACTATCCTTGGAAACACCATATATTTT.

The J gene is TRBJ1-2, the V gene TRBV7-2; 9 bases are shared with TRBD1. Unmatched junction bases numbered 6, after V lost 0 bases and J lost 7 bases. Germline CDR1 SGHTA, CDR2 FQGNSA. This CDR3 region has 15 residues. CDR3 bases: TGTGCCAGCAGCTTAGCGGGGACAGGGCAGGGTGGCTACACCTTC. Encoded protein: CASSLAGTGQGGYTF.

CDR3 protein: CASSPDSTSYEQYF. Written as DNA, the CDR3 is TGTGCCAGCTCACCGGATTCCACGAGCTACGAGCAGTACTTC. V and J are TRBV18 and TRBJ2-7; D is undetermined. The germline CDR1 and CDR2 sequences are KGHSH and LQKENI. V was cut by 3 bases and J by 3 bases, with 12 bases left in between. This CDR3 comprises 14 residues. The complete variable domain, with remaining parts taken from reference TRBV18 and TRBJ2-7, reads NAGVMQNPRHLVRRRGQEARLRCSPMKGHSHVYWYRQLPEEGLKFMVYLQKENIIDESGMPKERFSAEFPKEGPSILRIQQVVRGDSAAYFCASSPDSTSYEQYFGPGTRLTVT.

Concerning this clone itself: One end of the junction fails to match germline, which may point to a read error. The chain links TRBV24-1 to TRBJ2-3; TRBD1 matches at 8 bases. The germline V gene encodes CDR1 KGHDR and CDR2 SFDVKD. The CDR3 is made up of 14 amino acids. CDR3 amino acids: CATSGGTGTDTQYF. The CDR3 bases are TGTGCCACCAGTGGAGGGACAGGCACGGATACGCAGTATTTT.

V and J are TRBV25-1 and TRBJ1-4, with D tentatively TRBD1 (6 bases). Per germline, CDR1 MGHDK and CDR2 SYGVNS. Trimming shortened V by 4 bases and J by 4 bases, and 16 bases separated the two germline ends. This CDR3 contains 16 residues. In nucleotides, the CDR3 is TGTGCCAGCAGTGCCCGCCGCGGGGGCCTTAATGAAAAACTGTTTTTT. Its translation: CASSARRGGLNEKLFF.

The V call is TRBV6-2 or TRBV6-3, the J call TRBJ2-3; TRBD2 matches 7 bases. The CDR3 consists of 15 residues. From germline, CDR1 is MNHEY and CDR2 SVGEGT. The V segment lost 2 bases and the J segment 0 bases; nucleotides outside the gene matches: 2. DNA of the CDR3: TGTGCCAGCAGTTACGGGGGGGGAAGCACAGATACGCAGTATTTT. Its protein product is CASSYGGGSTDTQYF.

V gene TRBV6-1 combines with J gene TRBJ2-1; D unclear. The germline gives CDR1 MNHNS, CDR2 SASEGT. The CDR3 has 13 residues. The V end lost 1 base, the J end lost 6 bases, and 7 bases lay between the germline ends. The CDR3 DNA follows: TGTGCCAGCAGTGAAGGACGGCCCAATGAGCAGTTCTTC. As protein: CASSEGRPNEQFF.

The chain recombines TRBV28 with TRBJ2-1; a weak D match, TRBD2 (5 bases). Germline-derived CDR1 and CDR2 are MDHEN and SYDVKM. V was cut by 4 bases and J by 5 bases, with 18 bases left in between. The length of the CDR3 is 16 residues. CDR3 protein: CASSSRLLLFHNEQFF. DNA for the CDR3: TGTGCCAGCAGTTCTCGACTACTACTGTTCCACAATGAGCAGTTCTTC.

This rearrangement joins TRBV28 to TRBJ2-1, with D perhaps matching TRBD1 or TRBD2 (5 bases each). The CDR3 is made up of 17 amino acids. The germline CDR1 and CDR2 sequences are MDHEN and SYDVKM. The V and J ends lost 5 bases and 0 bases respectively, with 17 bases between them. The CDR3 coding sequence is TGTGCCAGCAGTCCGATCGGGGCACCTAGCTCCTACAATGAGCAGTTCTTC. Translating it yields CASSPIGAPSSYNEQFF.

The chain employs TRBV28 and TRBJ2-7; D assignment may be TRBD1 or TRBD2 (6 bases each). Germline CDR1 MDHEN, CDR2 SYDVKM. The ends were cut back, 5 bases at V and 1 base at J, with 15 bases in the middle. The CDR3 runs 15 residues. CDR3: CASSGGAGASYEQYF. The CDR3 nucleotides are TGTGCCAGCAGTGGAGGGGCAGGGGCTTCCTACGAGCAGTACTTC.

The chain links TRBV28 to TRBJ2-7; D gene unclear. Per the germline V gene, CDR1 is MDHEN and CDR2 is SYDVKM. V dropped 4 bases and J dropped 4 bases, with 14 bases sitting between them. CDR3 length equals 14 residues. The chain's CDR3 is CASSSPSGPYEQYF. The DNA for the CDR3 is TGTGCCAGCAGTTCCCCCTCCGGGCCGTACGAGCAGTACTTC.